The sample holds many counts of the clone carrying this TCR beta chain. Its cognate antigen is unknown. The authors sorted CD4+ naive, central memory, regulatory and stem cell-like memory cells via CD45RO/CCR7/CD25/CD127/CD95/CD27. Sequencing targeted expressed TCRB transcripts, as all isolated RNA had been reverse transcribed. Assay: immunoSEQ multiplex PCR; the TCRdb copy retains only in-frame clones and omits some. Among roughly 300,000 clones listed, less than 9.5% were seen once. These data are taken from a study of beta chain features in type 1 diabetes. Study in general: Patients shared similar age, gender and cell yields with healthy donors.

Germline loops: CDR1 MDHEN, CDR2 SYDVKM. V lost 6 bases to trimming and J lost 5 bases, with 11 bases between them. The CDR3 is 12 residues long. Study-wide findings and caveats: Shortening of TCRB CDR3s, moderate but significant, appeared in all four CD4+ subsets of Type 1 diabetes patients.

This rearrangement joins TRBV28 to TRBJ2-7; no firm D call. This receptor was taken from a woman younger than 30 in good health. Sample: central memory CD4+ T cells from blood. CDR3 residues: CASRTLAHEQYF. In DNA, the CDR3 is TGTGCCAGCAGGACATTGGCCCACGAGCAGTACTTC. The full variable domain, its missing parts supplied by reference TRBV28 and TRBJ2-7, is DVKVTQSSRYLVKRTGEKVFLECVQDMDHENMFWYRQDPGLGLRLIYFSYDVKMKEKGDIPEGYSVSREKKERFSLILESASTNQTSMYLCASRTLAHEQYFGPGTRLTVT.